Presented here are 8 T cell receptor beta chains from one specimen sequenced in a study of blood T cells in healthy people across ages. The authors ran a second PCR of about 7 to 11 cycles using a sample-barcoded 5' primer and a J-beta primer mix. TCRdb called the 5' RACE reads again in MiXCR, with one record for every CDR3 protein. The sample has over a million distinct CDR3 sequences, about 25% seen once. These sequences were also reported in another study, on T cells of mothers and their children.

The sample taken for sequencing was blood. The receptors here all came from a girl aged 2 to 10 in good health.

This clonotype showed up just a few times. The chain combines TRBV27 with TRBJ2-7; TRBD1 agrees at 7 bases. CDR1 is MNHEY, CDR2 SMNVEV, per germline (reference sequence). The CDR3 is 15 residues long. V trimming: 0 bases; J trimming: 2 bases; junction bases outside the gene matches: 4. The CDR3 protein is CASSLSGQVTYEQYF. The CDR3 region has the DNA TGTGCCAGCAGTTTATCCGGACAGGTTACCTACGAGCAGTACTTC.

This clonotype was counted a single time. A junction end diverges from the germline sequence, so it may reflect a read error. The genes are TRBV15 and TRBJ2-7, with a possible D match to TRBD2 (6 bases). This CDR3 comprises 12 residues. Germline CDR1 reads LNHNV; CDR2 reads YYDKDF (reference sequence). CDR3 protein: CATTGDGYEQYF. The CDR3 coding sequence is TGTGCAACCACGGGGGATGGCTACGAGCAGTACTTC.

This clonotype was counted a few times. This chain uses TRBV6-6 with TRBJ1-1, with TRBD1 identical over 8 bases. The CDR3 length is 12 residues. V dropped 6 bases and J dropped 6; count of bases not matched to a gene: 3. CDR1 and CDR2 (germline): MNHNY, SVGAGI (reference sequence). CDR3 bases: TGTGCCAGCAGGCAGGGGGCGGCTGAAGCTTTCTTT. Translated: CASRQGAAEAFF.

This clonotype appeared a few times. The chain combines TRBV7-9 with TRBJ2-1; D may be TRBD1 or TRBD2 (5 bases each). V was pared by 5 bases and J by 4 bases, with 12 bases between. Germline V gene data show CDR1 as SEHNR and CDR2 as FQNEAQ (reference sequence). The CDR3 extends over 14 amino acids. DNA of the CDR3: TGTGCCAGCAGCGAATCCGGGGCTTACAATGAGCAGTTCTTC. Protein product: CASSESGAYNEQFF.

This clonotype was counted only a few times. This chain links TRBV6-6 with TRBJ1-1, with D possibly matching TRBD1 (6 bases). The CDR3 extends over 14 amino acids. Trimming took off 2 bases at V and 7 bases at J, with 14 bases between the two ends. CDR1 is MNHNY and CDR2 is SVGAGI in the germline V gene (reference sequence). CDR3 nucleotide sequence: TGTGCCAGCAGTTACACCACAGGGTATAGTGAAGCTTTCTTT. Protein: CASSYTTGYSEAFF.

The chain recombines TRBV3-1 with TRBJ2-5, with 8 bases lining up with TRBD2. Germline V gene lookup returns CDR1 LGHDT and CDR2 YNNKEL (reference sequence). This CDR3 region has 16 residues. The junction had 5 bases not matched to a gene; V was cut back by 0 bases and J by 2 bases. The DNA for the CDR3 is TGTGCCAGCAGCCAAGACAGAGCGGGGGTGCAAGAGACCCAGTACTTC. Amino acids: CASSQDRAGVQETQYF.

This clonotype was detected a few times. The rearrangement uses TRBV6-1 and TRBJ2-1; D unresolved. The CDR3 runs to 16 residues. Trimming shortened V by 5 bases and J by 1 base, and 15 bases separated the two germline ends. Germline-derived CDR1 and CDR2 are MNHNS and SASEGT. The CDR3 is CASSPPTLMSYNEQFF. For the CDR3, the DNA is TGTGCCAGCAGTCCTCCGACTTTAATGTCCTACAATGAGCAGTTCTTC.

The chain joins TRBV29-1 to TRBJ2-1; D is uncertain. CDR3 size: 15 residues. Germline assignment: CDR1 SQVTM and CDR2 ANQGSEA. Trimming shortened V by 3 bases and J by 4 bases, and 16 bases separated the two germline ends. The CDR3 spells CSVDSGLKAYNEQFF. In DNA, the CDR3 is TGCAGCGTTGATTCGGGCCTCAAAGCGTACAATGAGCAGTTCTTC.